The 23 T cell receptor beta chains below come from one sample, sequenced in a study of metastatic and nonmetastatic thyroid tumors. Using MiXCR, TCRdb re-called clones from the PCR reads. The sample contains more than 11,000 clones, almost 30% of which appear only once. Patients underwent thyroid surgery, and none had received any treatment before it. The sequencing sample was made of blood. The receptor set was obtained from a female donor with papillary thyroid cancer or a benign thyroid nodule (not recorded which). Some clones in this sample may be carry-over from other donors' samples.

This clone has only a few counts. The V and J genes are TRBV19 and TRBJ1-5; 10 positions match TRBD1. The J segment lost 4 bases and the V segment lost 6 bases, leaving 6 bases of the junction unmatched. The CDR3 sequence is 15 residues long. CDR1 is LNHDA and CDR2 is SQIVND in the germline V gene (reference sequence). CDR3 loop: CASSDRGLGNQPQHF. For the CDR3, the DNA is TGTGCCAGTAGCGACAGGGGGCTGGGAAATCAGCCCCAGCATTTT.

About this clone: Distinct nucleotide sequences in the sample also encode this CDR3. The chain employs TRBV6-1 and TRBJ1-5; the D is unclear. CDR3 length: 13 amino acids. The germline V gene encodes CDR1 MNHNS and CDR2 SASEGT. V lost 2 bases and J 6 bases, leaving 8 bases between the germline ends. The CDR3 spells CASSEQETQPQHF. The DNA for the CDR3 is TGTGCCAGCAGTGAACAGGAGACTCAGCCCCAGCATTTT.

There are many counts of this clone. Given a much more abundant clone one base away, this may be a read error. The V call is TRBV19, the J call TRBJ2-1, with 8 nucleotides matching TRBD2. Looked up from germline, CDR1 is LNHDA and CDR2 is SQIVND (reference sequence). The CDR3 has 14 residues. The junction had 10 bases not matched to a gene; V was cut back by 6 bases and J by 9 bases. CDR3: CASRTSAADSEQFF. The CDR3 region has the DNA TGTGCCAGTAGGACTAGCGCCGCAGACAGTGAGCAGTTCTTC.

This clone showed up just a few times. V gene TRBV11-3 combines with J gene TRBJ2-7; D remains ambiguous. Germline lookup yields CDR1 SGHNT and CDR2 YENEEA. Between the trimmed V and J ends, which lost 3 bases and 0 bases, there was a span of 12 bases. This CDR3 region has 15 residues. The CDR3 DNA follows: TGTGCCAGCAGCTTTCGACTCTGGAGCTCCTACGAGCAGTACTTC. It codes for CASSFRLWSSYEQYF.

About this clone itself: One end of the junction does not line up with germline, which may come from a read error. The chain couples TRBV6-5 to TRBJ1-1; 10 positions agree with TRBD1. Germline values: CDR1 MNHEY, CDR2 SVGAGI. The CDR3 covers 16 residues. The CDR3 loop reads CASRYGQGVMKTEAFF. In DNA, the CDR3 is TGTGCAAGCAGATATGGACAGGGGGTTATGAAAACTGAAGCTTTCTTT.

Within the sample, this clone is medium-sized. The chain is built from TRBV12-3 or TRBV12-4 and TRBJ2-1; 8 bases match TRBD2. CDR3 size: 16 residues. V was pared by 5 bases and J by 6 bases, with 12 bases of the junction left unmatched. The chain's CDR3 is CASSPSPGLVLNEQFF. CDR3 nucleotides: TGTGCCAGCAGTCCCTCGCCGGGACTAGTCCTCAATGAGCAGTTCTTC.

This clone has ten or more counts. V gene TRBV7-2 combines with J gene TRBJ1-1, with D possibly TRBD1 on 5 matching bases. Between the trimmed V and J ends, which lost 0 bases and 5 bases, there was a span of 7 bases. Germline assignment: CDR1 SGHTA and CDR2 FQGNSA. This CDR3 has 13 amino acids. The chain's CDR3 is CASSLASGTEAFF. For the CDR3, the DNA is TGTGCCAGCAGCTTAGCTTCAGGGACTGAAGCTTTCTTT.

This clone was found a few times. This chain links TRBV24-1 with TRBJ1-2; D perhaps matches TRBD1 (6 bases). V lost 7 bases and J lost 3, with 11 bases in between. Germline CDR1 KGHDR, CDR2 SFDVKD. The CDR3 loop spans 13 amino acids. CDR3 loop: CATSRDTYYGYTF. Here the CDR3 DNA reads TGTGCCACCAGCCGGGACACGTACTATGGCTACACCTTC.

Regarding this clone: At one end, the junction sequence differs from germline, possibly due to a read error. The CDR3 coding sequence is TGTTCCAGCAGGCCTAGCGGGGGGGTCTTTGAGACCCAGTACTTC. Its protein product is CSSRPSGGVFETQYF. This sequence joins TRBV2 and TRBJ2-5; 12 bases align to TRBD2. CDR3 length equals 15 residues. Germline V CDR1 and CDR2: SNHLY, FYNNEI.

This clone was recorded once. V and J are TRBV29-1 and TRBJ2-1; D uncertain. The V gene's germline CDR1 is SQVTM and CDR2 ANQGSEA. This CDR3 contains 13 residues. With 6 bases removed from V and 9 bases from J, the gap between germline ends came to 18 bases. The CDR3 nucleotides are TGCAGCGTCCACGGAGTGTATGCCATTGAGCAGTTCTTC. Residues: CSVHGVYAIEQFF.

V and J are TRBV5-1 and TRBJ1-2, with TRBD1 matching 7 bases. Trimming at V came to 4 bases and at J to 5 bases, leaving 5 bases not matched to a gene. The germline V gene has CDR1 SGHRS and CDR2 YFSETQ. The CDR3 loop spans 13 amino acids. In nucleotides, the CDR3 is TGCGCCAGCAGCCCGACAGGGAAATATGGCTACACCTTC. Translated, it gives CASSPTGKYGYTF. The full variable domain, with the rest looked up from reference TRBV5-1 and TRBJ1-2, is KAGVTQTPRYLIKTRGQQVTLSCSPISGHRSVSWYQQTPGQGLQFLFEYFSETQRNKGNFPGRFSGRQFSNSRSEMNVSTLELGDSALYLCASSPTGKYGYTFGSGTRLTVV.

The chain joins TRBV20-1 to TRBJ1-5; 8 positions agree with TRBD1. V lost 1 base, J lost 5 bases, and 1 base stayed unmatched. CDR1 is DFQATT, CDR2 SNEGSKA, per germline (reference sequence). CDR3 size: 13 residues. The CDR3 spells CSARVTGDQPQHF. The CDR3 nucleotides are TGCAGTGCTAGAGTGACAGGGGATCAGCCCCAGCATTTT.

This chain joins TRBV6-1 and TRBJ2-2, with D maybe TRBD2 (7 bases). Per the germline V gene, CDR1 is MNHNS and CDR2 is SASEGT. CDR3 length: 16 amino acids. Trimming left V 11 bases short and J 4 bases short, with 23 bases between. The CDR3 sequence is CAGGDLQGAGTGELFF. The CDR3 nucleotides are TGTGCCGGGGGGGACCTACAGGGTGCGGGCACCGGGGAGCTGTTTTTT.

This clone was detected only a few times. CDR3 sequence (DNA): TGTGCCAGCAGTTACGCCCGGACAGGGTATGGCTACACCTTC. It encodes CASSYARTGYGYTF. The chain combines TRBV6-2 or TRBV6-3 with TRBJ1-2; 8 bases line up with TRBD1. V trimming: 2 bases; J trimming: 5 bases; junction bases outside the gene matches: 4. CDR1 is MNHEY, CDR2 SVGEGT, per germline. The CDR3 length is 14 residues.

The rearrangement uses TRBV28 and TRBJ1-2; 12 nucleotides agree with TRBD1. With V trimmed by 7 bases and J by 4 bases, 13 bases remained unmatched. The germline CDR1 and CDR2 sequences are MDHEN and SYDVKM. CDR3 size: 17 residues. CDR3: CASISPRGQGAIYGYTF. Written as DNA, the CDR3 is TGTGCCAGCATTTCCCCCAGGGGACAGGGGGCGATCTATGGCTACACCTTC.

This clone was picked up a small number of times. V usage is TRBV19 and J usage is TRBJ1-2, with D hard to call. Trimming removed 0 bases at V and 2 bases at J, with 7 bases between. The V gene's germline CDR1 is LNHDA and CDR2 SQIVND (reference sequence). The CDR3 has 14 amino acids. The CDR3 nucleotides read TGTGCCAGTAGTATAGATTCAGGAAACTATGGCTACACCTTC. Its protein is CASSIDSGNYGYTF.

The V gene is TRBV5-1, the J gene TRBJ2-7; possibly TRBD2 for D (5 bases). The germline V and J ends were trimmed by 0 bases and 6 bases, with 13 bases remaining between them. Germline CDR1 is SGHRS and CDR2 is YFSETQ. CDR3 size: 14 residues. The CDR3 sequence: CASSLGLLAPEQYF. CDR3 bases: TGCGCCAGCAGCTTGGGACTATTAGCTCCCGAGCAGTACTTC.

This clone is deemed medium-sized. The chain links TRBV20-1 to TRBJ1-2; D is perhaps TRBD1 (6 bases). CDR3 length: 13 residues. Germline V gene sequence: CDR1 DFQATT, CDR2 SNEGSKA (reference sequence). The V and J ends lost 2 bases and 4 bases respectively, with 11 bases between them. The CDR3 nucleotides are TGCAGTGCTAGAAGGGGGGCTCTCTATGGCTACACCTTC. Amino acid sequence: CSARRGALYGYTF.

This clone is judged medium-sized. This chain joins TRBV5-1 and TRBJ1-3, with D unresolved. The CDR3 is made up of 16 amino acids. In germline, CDR1 is SGHRS, CDR2 YFSETQ. Trimming removed 3 bases from V and 1 base from J, with 14 bases in between. The CDR3 is CASSSKGFGSGNTIYF. CDR3 sequence (DNA): TGCGCCAGCAGCTCCAAAGGGTTCGGGTCTGGAAACACCATATATTTT.

The J gene is TRBJ2-7, the V gene TRBV11-2; unclear D gene. The CDR3 has 17 amino acids. The V and J ends lost 1 base and 2 bases respectively, with 18 bases between them. The germline V gene encodes CDR1 SGHAT and CDR2 FQNNGV. The CDR3 nucleotides are TGTGCCAGCAGCTTAGGTTTCCGTGGGCCTATCACCTACGAGCAGTACTTC. Protein: CASSLGFRGPITYEQYF.

A note on this clone: Likely a read error: the CDR3 ends without its conserved phenylalanine or tryptophan. The chain uses TRBV2 and TRBJ2-7; D gene unclear. The germline V and J ends were trimmed by 0 bases and 3 bases, with 12 bases remaining between them. The CDR3 extends over 15 amino acids. In germline, CDR1 is SNHLY, CDR2 FYNNEI. CDR3 in amino acids: CASSEAQGPLYEQYS. In DNA form, the CDR3 reads TGTGCCAGCAGTGAAGCCCAAGGACCTCTCTACGAGCAGTACTCC.

Remarks on this clone: A junction boundary mismatches the germline segment, possibly from a read error. The J gene is TRBJ2-1, the V gene TRBV7-9; D unclear. Germline V gene sequence: CDR1 SEHNR, CDR2 FQNEAQ (reference sequence). The CDR3 covers 13 residues. Here the CDR3 reads CAISSSQGNEQFF. Here the CDR3 DNA reads TGTGCCATCAGCTCCTCCCAAGGCAATGAGCAGTTCTTC.

By share of the sample, this clone is medium-sized (0.01 to 0.1%). J is TRBJ2-3 and V is TRBV20-1; D remains unclear. Germline CDR1 is DFQATT and CDR2 is SNEGSKA (reference sequence). This CDR3 is 14 amino acids long. V dropped 0 bases and J dropped 2 bases, with 9 bases sitting between them. CDR3 nucleotides: TGCAGTGCTAGAGATAGGCTACCCACAGATACGCAGTATTTT. Residues: CSARDRLPTDTQYF.